Included here is one T cell receptor (beta chain) sequence, with context. Trimming stripped 6 bases from V and 8 bases from J, with 20 bases between. Looked up from germline, CDR1 is MNHEY and CDR2 is SVGAGI. CDR3 size: 14 residues. This record belongs to a study of blood T cell repertoires in COVID-19. Study-level background: Whether acute or convalescent, the COVID-19 samples came from the United States, Italy and Spain. T cells, B-cell-depleted T cells, or PBMCs provided the cDNA or gDNA that served as material.

In the authors' workflow: Reference gene primers were amplified, and this amplification served to estimate nucleated cell counts. Using immunoSEQ multiplex PCR, the repertoire was profiled, and TCRdb retains in-frame clones only, with some absent. From that table come the V and J calls and clone size; the DNA was used to work out D and trimming. This table holds fewer than 80,000 clones, approximately 86% found once. Sequencing was performed on peripheral blood. This chain connects TRBV6-5 to TRBJ2-7; D possibly corresponds to TRBD2 (5 bases). The source of this sequence is a man in his sixties or seventies with acute or convalescent COVID-19. The CDR3 coding sequence is TGTGCCAGCAGAGCCCCGGAGCGCAGCGGACAGCAGTACTTC. Its translation: CASRAPERSGQQYF.